This T cell receptor beta chain derives from a study of T cell repertoires in cytomegalovirus infection. Across the study: TCR beta signatures that were public indicated CMV infection and matching HLA type.

General study points: HLA-C-restricted, CMV-specific TCR beta clonotypes were dominant ex vivo. Cumulated frequencies of public TCR beta families served to identify carriers of CMV plus the relevant HLA.

About this clonotype: Antigen specificity is unknown.

MiXCR, applied by TCRdb to the reads, yields one record per CDR3 protein. The sample contains around 490,000 distinct CDR3 sequences, 26% of which appear only once. Sample: PBMCs. This TCR was sampled from a human donor in good health (CMV status not recorded). Some clones in this sample may be carry-over from other donors' samples.

CDR3 in DNA: TGCGCCAGCAGTTTGGACAGTCCCGGGGAGCTGTTTTTT. Amino acid sequence: CASSLDSPGELFF. V usage is TRBV23-1 and J usage is TRBJ2-2; a weak D match, TRBD1 (6 bases). TRBV23-1 is an ORF, with its function uncertain. With 5 bases removed from V and 6 bases from J, the gap between germline ends came to 10 bases. The CDR3 is 13 amino acids.